The 32 T cell receptor beta chains presented below share a single source sample, sequenced in a study of CD8+ T cells in alopecia areata. cDNA prepared by RNA extraction and subsequent reverse transcription served as the template for sequencing. The protocol was immunoSEQ multiplex PCR, while the TCRdb copy is restricted to in-frame clones and leaves out a portion. The sample yields around 290,000 clones, without any singletons. Scientists pooled cutaneous lymph node cells and sorted them on CD4, CD8alpha, NKG2D, NKG2ACE and other markers. Sequenced input: CD4+ T cells sorted from a lymph node. The receptors shown here come from a C3H/HeJ mouse with alopecia areata. The MHC haplotype of the strain is H2-k.

This clone turned up a few times. Gene names and germline refer to mouse. The CDR3 is cut off 3 residues early in the read; its end comes from the germline J gene. V and J are TRBV31 and TRBJ1-6; no firm D call. TRBJ1-6 is identified as an open reading frame with a role that is uncertain. V was shortened by 2 bases and J by 0 bases, with 5 bases between the two germline ends. The CDR3 extends over 14 amino acids. The germline V gene encodes CDR1 GKSSPN and CDR2 SITVG. The chain's CDR3 is CAWSTFSYNSPLYF. The sequenced CDR3 bases are TGTGCCTGGAGTACATTTTCCTATAATTCGCCC.

This clone was picked up many times. Gene names and germline match the mouse. The read finishes 4 residues shy of the CDR3 end, and the germline J gene is used to complete it. This chain uses TRBV13-2 with TRBJ1-2; D may be TRBD1 (6 bases). Germline V lookup: CDR1 NNHNN, CDR2 SYGAGS (reference sequence). V was trimmed by 1 base and J by 3 bases, leaving 13 bases between them. The CDR3 loop spans 15 amino acids. The sequenced part of the CDR3 DNA is TGTGCCAGCGGTGATCCGGGGGGGGCGCACTCC. Its translation is CASGDPGGAHS. The complete CDR3 reads CASGDPGGAHSDYTF.

About this clone: All gene names here are mouse names. Sequencing ends 3 residues short of the CDR3 end; the germline J gene provides the rest. The sample carries other DNA sequences with the same CDR3. The chain links TRBV13-3 to TRBJ1-6; the D gene is possibly TRBD1 (5 bases). TRBJ1-6 is sorted into the ORF group, with uncertain function. This CDR3 is built from 14 residues. The germline V gene encodes CDR1 NNHDY and CDR2 SYVADS. Trimming stripped 4 bases from V and 0 bases from J, with 5 bases between. Partial CDR3 DNA: TGTGCCAGCAGTCAGGGTTCCTATAATTCGCCC. Encoded protein: CASSQGSYNSP. The complete CDR3 reads CASSQGSYNSPLYF.

On this clone: The listed genes are named as in mouse. CDR3 loop: CASSPPDRSQDTQYF. The DNA read from the CDR3 is TGTGCCAGCAGTCCCCCCGACAGATCCCAAGAC. This sequence joins TRBV13-3 and TRBJ2-5; the D gene is possibly TRBD1 (5 bases). The CDR3 end falls 4 residues outside the read, so it is completed with the germline J gene. Germline lookup yields CDR1 NNHDY and CDR2 SYVADS. The CDR3 has 15 amino acids. Between the trimmed V and J ends, which lost 4 bases and 2 bases, there was a span of 14 bases.

In the case of this clone: Gene names refer to mouse genes. Other nucleotide sequences from this sample produce the same CDR3. The CDR3 bases that were read are TGTGCCAGCAGTGACAGGGGCCCCGGG. Translating it yields CASSDRGPG. The whole CDR3 reads CASSDRGPGQLYF. The rearrangement joins TRBV13-3 to TRBJ2-2; the D gene is possibly TRBD1 (6 bases). The CDR3 is cut off 4 residues early in the read; its end comes from the germline J gene. V was shortened by 2 bases and J by 6 bases, with 8 bases between the two germline ends. From germline, CDR1 is NNHDY and CDR2 SYVADS. The CDR3 has 13 residues.

This clone has just a few counts. The gene names here belong to mouse. CDR3 bases read: TGCACCTGCAGTGCAGATGCTGGGGGAGAAAAC. Its protein is CTCSADAGGEN. The CDR3 reads in full as CTCSADAGGENTLYF. The chain recombines TRBV1 with TRBJ2-4; 7 bases are shared with TRBD2. The read falls 4 residues short of the CDR3 end, and the missing part is taken from the germline J gene. Germline CDR1 and CDR2: NSQYPW and LRSPGD (reference sequence). This CDR3 region has 15 residues.

Note on this clone: Each gene name is a mouse one. From the germline J gene comes the end of the CDR3, since the read stops 4 residues before it. V usage is TRBV13-1 and J usage is TRBJ2-1, with TRBD2 matching 8 bases. Per germline, CDR1 NSHNY and CDR2 SYGAGN. The CDR3 spans 14 residues. Trimming cost V 1 base and J 5 bases; bases outside gene matches: 2. CDR3 DNA (partial): TGTGCCAGCAGTGATAGCTGGGGGGATGCT. Residues: CASSDSWGDA. The full CDR3 reads CASSDSWGDAEQFF.

This clone was detected only a few times. Germline and genes: mouse. The read ends 4 residues before the CDR3 terminus; that terminus is restored from the germline J gene. Other DNA sequences in this sample translate to the same CDR3. The gene calls are TRBV13-3 and TRBJ2-3, with 9 bases lining up with TRBD1. CDR3 size: 15 residues. With V trimmed by 3 bases and J by 0 bases, 2 bases remained unmatched. From germline, CDR1 is NNHDY and CDR2 SYVADS. Partial CDR3 DNA: TGTGCCAGCAGTGGGACAGGGGCGAGTGCAGAA. As protein: CASSGTGASAE. The complete CDR3 protein is CASSGTGASAETLYF.

A word on this clone: All gene names here are mouse names. The missing CDR3 end, 4 residues past where the read stops, is filled in from the germline J gene. The sample has other DNA sequences that encode this CDR3 too. The chain uses TRBV1 and TRBJ2-5; possible D gene TRBD1, 5 bases. CDR1 is NSQYPW and CDR2 is LRSPGD in the germline V gene (reference sequence). The CDR3 spans 12 residues. This chain's CDR3 is CTCSAPGDTQYF. The sequenced part of the CDR3 DNA is TGCACCTGCAGTGCCCCAGGGGAC.

Note on this clone: The germline and genes are mouse ones. The CDR3 end is not reached by the read, which stops 4 residues before it; the germline J gene fills it in. Additional DNA sequences in this sample encode the identical CDR3. This sequence joins TRBV19 and TRBJ2-3; possibly TRBD1 for D (5 bases). The CDR3 length is 15 residues. The V end was cut by 4 bases, the J end by 0 bases, with 12 bases between. Germline CDR1 FNHDT, CDR2 SITEND (reference sequence). CDR3 protein: CASSLQGTSAETLYF. The CDR3 DNA, read in part, is TGTGCCAGCAGTCTCCAGGGAACTAGTGCAGAA.

This clone turned up a few times. These gene names are mouse names. The sequenced fragment ends 4 residues before the CDR3 boundary, so the rest is inferred from the germline J gene. The same CDR3 is also encoded by other DNA sequences in this sample. V is TRBV13-1 and J is TRBJ2-7, with TRBD2 matching over 12 bases. The CDR3 has 14 amino acids. Germline loops: CDR1 NSHNY, CDR2 SYGAGN. The CDR3 spells CASSGGLGGYEQYF. The sequenced part of the CDR3 DNA is TGTGCCAGCAGTGGGGGACTGGGGGGATAT.

This clone was detected only a few times. The genes and germline here are from mouse. The read comes to an end 4 residues before the CDR3 does, leaving the germline J gene to fill in the end. The sample contains more than one DNA sequence encoding this CDR3. The chain couples TRBV13-1 to TRBJ2-2; TRBD2 is a possible D gene (5 bases). Germline loops: CDR1 NSHNY, CDR2 SYGAGN. CDR3 length: 14 residues. V was trimmed by 2 bases and J by 0 bases, leaving 5 bases between them. Incomplete CDR3 DNA: TGTGCCAGCAGTGAGACTGCAAACACCGGG. Its protein is CASSETANTG. The entire CDR3 is CASSETANTGQLYF.

For this clone: Germline and genes here are mouse. The DNA ends 4 residues before the CDR3 does, and the rest of the CDR3 is filled in from the germline J gene. Other nucleotide sequences from this sample produce the same CDR3. This sequence joins TRBV13-2 and TRBJ2-7, with 12 bases lining up with TRBD2. From germline, CDR1 is NNHNN and CDR2 SYGAGS (reference sequence). There are 15 residues in the CDR3. The CDR3: CASGDSGTGGYEQYF. Incomplete CDR3 DNA: TGTGCCAGCGGTGACTCCGGGACTGGGGGGTAT.

Worth noting for this clone: Gene names and germline match the mouse. Read sequence stops 4 residues before the CDR3 end, and the germline J gene provides the missing end. This sample also contains other DNA sequences that code for the same CDR3. V is TRBV31 and J is TRBJ2-2; possibly TRBD2 for D (6 bases). Trimming shortened V by 0 bases and J by 3 bases, and 8 bases separated the two germline ends. The germline gives CDR1 GKSSPN, CDR2 SITVG. CDR3 length: 14 amino acids. CDR3 bases read: TGTGCCTGGAGTCTTGCTGGGGACACCGGG. Its protein is CAWSLAGDTG. The CDR3 in full is CAWSLAGDTGQLYF.

This clone has more than one count but fewer than ten. Genes here carry mouse names. The observed sequence ends 4 residues before the CDR3 terminus, with the missing tail filled in from the germline J gene. This chain links TRBV5 with TRBJ2-2, with 11 bases that match TRBD2. Germline loops: CDR1 LGHNA, CDR2 YNLKQL (reference sequence). After removal of 4 bases from V and 5 bases from J, the junction contained 6 bases not matched to a gene. The CDR3 runs to 16 residues. The sequenced part of the CDR3 DNA is TGTGCCAGCAGCCTCGGGACTGGGGGAGCGACCGGG. Translating gives CASSLGTGGATG. The entire CDR3 is CASSLGTGGATGQLYF.

This clone was detected only a few times. Germline and genes: mouse. The read terminates 4 residues before the CDR3 end, so the remaining end is supplied by the germline J gene. The V gene is TRBV13-3, the J gene TRBJ2-1, with TRBD1 matching 10 bases. The CDR3 runs 16 residues. In germline, CDR1 is NNHDY, CDR2 SYVADS. The trim removed 4 bases at V and 2 bases at J, leaving 6 bases unmatched. The CDR3 region is CASSRDRGRDYAEQFF. The covered CDR3 bases are TGTGCCAGCAGTCGGGACAGGGGAAGGGACTATGCT.

The sample holds many counts of this clone. The germline and genes are mouse ones. This sample also contains other DNA sequences that code for the same CDR3. The CDR3 bases that were read are TGCACCTGCAGTGCTGGGACAGCTAGTGCAGAA. Translating it yields CTCSAGTASAE. The complete CDR3 protein is CTCSAGTASAETLYF. This chain joins TRBV1 and TRBJ2-3; 7 bases match TRBD1. The CDR3 end falls 4 residues outside the read, so it is completed with the germline J gene. With 3 bases clipped from V and 0 bases from J, the junction kept 3 bases outside the gene matches. Per germline, CDR1 NSQYPW and CDR2 LRSPGD (reference sequence). This CDR3 is 15 amino acids long.

This clone was seen only a few times. These gene names are mouse names. The missing CDR3 end, 4 residues past where the read stops, is filled in from the germline J gene. This chain links TRBV1 with TRBJ1-2, with D hard to call. The V gene's germline CDR1 is NSQYPW and CDR2 LRSPGD (reference sequence). This CDR3 is built from 14 residues. V was clipped by 1 base and J by 0 bases, with 6 bases between them. The CDR3 protein is CTCSAARTNSDYTF. CDR3 bases read: TGCACCTGCAGTGCAGCCAGGACAAACTCC.

Turning to this clone: The gene names here belong to mouse. With the read ending 4 residues before the CDR3 end, the germline J gene is used to fill in that end. At the DNA level, this CDR3 is encoded by other sequences in the same sample as well. V and J are TRBV13-3 and TRBJ2-3; D remains ambiguous. CDR3 size: 13 residues. V shed 2 bases and J shed 1 base, with 5 bases lying between them. CDR1 and CDR2 (germline): NNHDY, SYVADS. The CDR3 spells CASSEQGAETLYF. The part of the CDR3 DNA that was read is TGTGCCAGCAGTGAGCAGGGTGCAGAA.

Of note for this clone: Mouse germline and gene names are used. The read falls 4 residues short of the CDR3 end, and the missing part is taken from the germline J gene. This specimen includes other DNA sequences encoding the same CDR3. The V call is TRBV14, the J call TRBJ1-1; D is perhaps TRBD1 (6 bases). CDR1 and CDR2 (germline): SGHDT, FRDEAV. The CDR3 is 12 amino acids. CDR3 residues: CASRPGQTEVFF. CDR3 bases read: TGTGCCAGCAGACCGGGACAAACA.

Note on this clone: Gene names and germline match the mouse. From the germline J gene comes the end of the CDR3, since the read stops 4 residues before it. This specimen includes other DNA sequences encoding the same CDR3. The chain is built from TRBV5 and TRBJ2-2; D is perhaps TRBD2 (6 bases). The CDR3 has 15 amino acids. The V and J ends lost 4 bases and 0 bases respectively, with 9 bases between them. The V gene's germline CDR1 is LGHNA and CDR2 YNLKQL (reference sequence). The part of the CDR3 DNA that was read is TGTGCCAGCAGCCCACTGGGCGCAAACACCGGG. Translating gives CASSPLGANTG. The complete CDR3 reads CASSPLGANTGQLYF.

This clone was counted only a few times. Mouse germline and gene names are used. The read stops 4 residues short of the end of the CDR3; the missing end is completed from the germline J gene. Additional DNA sequences in this sample encode the identical CDR3. This rearrangement joins TRBV5 to TRBJ2-2; 7 nucleotides agree with TRBD2. CDR3 length equals 15 residues. Per the germline V gene, CDR1 is LGHNA and CDR2 is YNLKQL (reference sequence). The J segment lost 4 bases and the V segment lost 0 bases, leaving 2 bases of the junction unmatched. The sequenced CDR3 bases are TGTGCCAGCAGCCAAGAGGGGGGGGGCACCGGG. Protein sequence: CASSQEGGGTG. The entire CDR3 protein is CASSQEGGGTGQLYF.

Worth noting for this clone: Mouse germline and gene names are used. The sequence runs out 4 residues before the end of the CDR3; the remainder is reconstructed from the germline J gene. This rearrangement joins TRBV5 to TRBJ2-7; the D is unclear. Germline loops: CDR1 LGHNA, CDR2 YNLKQL (reference sequence). V was pared by 1 base and J by 2 bases, with 9 bases between. The CDR3 totals 14 residues. CDR3 sequence: CASSQVSLTYEQYF. The DNA read from the CDR3 is TGTGCCAGCAGCCAAGTTTCACTCACCTAT.

This clone was seen a few times. Any gene name here is a mouse gene name. The read ends 4 residues before the CDR3 terminus; that terminus is restored from the germline J gene. The chain carries TRBV1 and TRBJ1-1; TRBD1 aligns across 7 bases. Germline-derived CDR1 and CDR2 are NSQYPW and LRSPGD (reference sequence). CDR3 length: 14 residues. V lost 5 bases to trimming and J lost 0 bases; unmatched junction nucleotides: 3. CDR3 sequence: CTCSTGQTNTEVFF. The sequenced CDR3 bases are TGCACCTGCAGTACGGGACAGACAAACACA.

Concerning this clone: Gene names and germline match the mouse. The CDR3 end falls 3 residues outside the read, so it is completed with the germline J gene. The rearrangement joins TRBV19 to TRBJ1-6; D is unclear. TRBJ1-6 is sorted into the ORF group, with uncertain function. The CDR3 runs to 15 residues. V was cut by 2 bases and J by 4 bases, with 10 bases left in between. Germline CDR1 is FNHDT and CDR2 is SITEND (reference sequence). CDR3 region: CASSISTLYNSPLYF. Incomplete CDR3 DNA: TGTGCCAGCAGTATTTCGACACTATATAATTCGCCC.

This clone appeared many times. The genes and germline here are from mouse. Read sequence stops 4 residues before the CDR3 end, and the germline J gene provides the missing end. J is TRBJ2-2 and V is TRBV13-1; D perhaps matches TRBD1 (6 bases). Between the trimmed V and J ends, which lost 5 bases and 0 bases, there was a span of 11 bases. CDR1 and CDR2 (germline): NSHNY, SYGAGN. The CDR3 is 15 residues long. The chain's CDR3 is CASRRDTANTGQLYF. CDR3 bases read: TGTGCCAGCAGGAGGGACACCGCAAACACCGGG.

A remark on this clone: Here the gene names and germline are mouse. Sequencing ends 4 residues short of the CDR3 end; the germline J gene provides the rest. The chain uses TRBV31 and TRBJ2-3, with TRBD2 matching over 12 bases. The J segment lost 1 base and the V segment lost 2 bases, leaving 7 bases of the junction unmatched. This CDR3 has 17 residues. The germline CDR1 and CDR2 sequences are GKSSPN and SITVG. CDR3 DNA, as far as it was read: TGTGCCTGGAGTTCGGGACTGGGGGGCGAGGGTGCAGAA. Residues: CAWSSGLGGEGAE. Given in full, the CDR3 is CAWSSGLGGEGAETLYF.

This clone was detected a few times. Gene names follow the mouse nomenclature. The read is 4 residues too short to cover the CDR3 end, so that end is filled in from the germline J gene. The rearrangement joins TRBV19 to TRBJ2-4; 10 nucleotides agree with TRBD2. The germline V gene has CDR1 FNHDT and CDR2 SITEND (reference sequence). This CDR3 region has 15 residues. Here the CDR3 reads CASKPKLGGENTLYF. The CDR3 bases that were read are TGTGCCAGCAAACCCAAACTGGGGGGGGAAAAC. The variable domain in full, completed from reference TRBV19 and TRBJ2-4, reads GGIITQTPKFLIGQEGQKLTLKCQQNFNHDTMYWYRQDSGKGLRLIYYSITENDLQKGDLSEGYDASREKKSSFSLTVTSAQKNEMAVFLCASKPKLGGENTLYFGAGTRLSVL.

In this sample, this clone turned up a few times. Mouse germline and gene names are used. The observed sequence ends 4 residues before the CDR3 terminus, with the missing tail filled in from the germline J gene. The chain carries TRBV31 and TRBJ1-1; TRBD1 agrees at 10 bases. The CDR3 sequence is 13 residues long. In germline, CDR1 is GKSSPN, CDR2 SITVG. Unmatched junction bases numbered 0, after V lost 1 base and J lost 4 bases. The CDR3 here is CAWSRDRGTEVFF. The part of the CDR3 DNA that was read is TGTGCCTGGAGTCGGGACAGGGGCACA.

This clone was counted a few times. Gene and germline names: mouse. The read ends 4 residues shy of where the CDR3 ends; the end is completed using the germline J gene. This chain connects TRBV19 to TRBJ1-2; 9 bases match TRBD1. This CDR3 is 15 amino acids long. With V trimmed by 4 bases and J by 2 bases, 6 bases remained unmatched. CDR1 is FNHDT, CDR2 SITEND, per germline (reference sequence). This chain's CDR3 is CASSPHRGPNSDYTF. The sequenced part of the CDR3 DNA is TGTGCCAGCAGTCCCCACAGGGGGCCGAACTCC.

This clone was detected only a few times. The genes and germline here are from mouse. The CDR3 extends 4 residues past the end of the read, so its final part is completed from the germline J gene. This chain connects TRBV19 to TRBJ1-1, with 8 bases fitting TRBD1. This CDR3 has 13 amino acids. Germline CDR1 FNHDT, CDR2 SITEND (reference sequence). The covered CDR3 bases are TGTGCCAGCAGTATGGGACAGGCCTCA. Protein sequence: CASSMGQAS. Given in full, the CDR3 is CASSMGQASEVFF.

Turning to this clone: These gene names are mouse names. With the read ending 4 residues before the CDR3 end, the germline J gene is used to fill in that end. This chain connects TRBV5 to TRBJ2-5; D may be TRBD2 (6 bases). The CDR3 consists of 13 residues. Germline V lookup: CDR1 LGHNA, CDR2 YNLKQL (reference sequence). The CDR3 sequence is CASSQGGTDTQYF. CDR3 DNA (partial): TGTGCCAGCAGCCAAGGCGGGACTGAC.